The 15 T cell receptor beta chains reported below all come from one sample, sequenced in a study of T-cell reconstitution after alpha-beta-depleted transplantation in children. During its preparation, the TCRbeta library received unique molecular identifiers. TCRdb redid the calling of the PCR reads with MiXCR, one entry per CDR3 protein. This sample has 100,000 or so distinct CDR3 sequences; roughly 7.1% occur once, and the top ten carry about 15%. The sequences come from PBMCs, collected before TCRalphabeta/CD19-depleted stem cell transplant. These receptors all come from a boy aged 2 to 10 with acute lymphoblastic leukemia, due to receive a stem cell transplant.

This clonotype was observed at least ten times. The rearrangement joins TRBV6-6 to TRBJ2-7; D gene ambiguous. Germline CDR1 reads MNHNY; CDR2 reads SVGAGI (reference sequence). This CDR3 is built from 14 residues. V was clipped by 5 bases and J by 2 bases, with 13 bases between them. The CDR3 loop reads CASSRRTVAYEQYF. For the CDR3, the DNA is TGTGCCAGCAGTCGGCGGACGGTAGCCTACGAGCAGTACTTC.

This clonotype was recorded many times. As DNA, the CDR3 is TGTGCCAGCAGCTTAGCGGGCTCGGTCGAGCAGTACTTC. This encodes CASSLAGSVEQYF. The chain is built from TRBV7-9 and TRBJ2-7; D is uncertain. The germline CDR1 and CDR2 sequences are SEHNR and FQNEAQ (reference sequence). CDR3 length: 13 amino acids. Trimming removed 0 bases from V and 6 bases from J, with 9 bases in between.

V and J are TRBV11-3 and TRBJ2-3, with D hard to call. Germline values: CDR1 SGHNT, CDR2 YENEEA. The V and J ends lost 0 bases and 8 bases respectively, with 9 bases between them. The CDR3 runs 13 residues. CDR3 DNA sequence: TGTGCCAGCAGCTTAGACAAGGGCGTTACGCAGTATTTT. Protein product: CASSLDKGVTQYF.

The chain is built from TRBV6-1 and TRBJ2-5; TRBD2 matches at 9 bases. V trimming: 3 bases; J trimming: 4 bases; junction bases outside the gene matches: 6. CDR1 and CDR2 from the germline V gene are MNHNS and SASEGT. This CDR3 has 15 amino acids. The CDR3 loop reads CASSEVAGESETQYF. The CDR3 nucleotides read TGTGCCAGCAGTGAGGTAGCGGGGGAATCAGAGACCCAGTACTTC.

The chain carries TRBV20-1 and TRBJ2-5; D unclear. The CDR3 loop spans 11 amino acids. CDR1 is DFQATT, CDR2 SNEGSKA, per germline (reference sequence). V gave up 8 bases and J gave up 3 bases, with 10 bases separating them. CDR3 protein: CSTSPKETQYF. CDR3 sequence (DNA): TGCAGTACCTCTCCGAAAGAGACCCAGTACTTC.

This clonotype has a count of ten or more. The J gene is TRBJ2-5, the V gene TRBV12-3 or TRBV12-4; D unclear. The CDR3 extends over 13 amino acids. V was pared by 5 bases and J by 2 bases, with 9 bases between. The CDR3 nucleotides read TGTGCCAGCAGTATTATCGGGCAAGAGACCCAGTACTTC. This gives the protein CASSIIGQETQYF.

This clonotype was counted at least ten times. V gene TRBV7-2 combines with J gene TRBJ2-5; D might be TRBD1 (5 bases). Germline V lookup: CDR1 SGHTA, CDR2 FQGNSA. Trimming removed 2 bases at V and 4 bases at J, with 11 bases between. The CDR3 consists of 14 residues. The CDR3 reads CASSLRGYGETQYF. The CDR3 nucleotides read TGTGCCAGCAGCTTAAGGGGATACGGAGAGACCCAGTACTTC.

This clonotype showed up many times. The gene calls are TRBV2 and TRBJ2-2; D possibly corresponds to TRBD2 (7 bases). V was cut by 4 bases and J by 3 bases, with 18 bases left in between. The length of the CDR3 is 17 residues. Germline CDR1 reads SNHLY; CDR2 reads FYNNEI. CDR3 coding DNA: TGTGCCAGCAGTGTCAATTCCGGGGGGCTTGACACCGGGGAGCTGTTTTTT. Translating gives CASSVNSGGLDTGELFF.

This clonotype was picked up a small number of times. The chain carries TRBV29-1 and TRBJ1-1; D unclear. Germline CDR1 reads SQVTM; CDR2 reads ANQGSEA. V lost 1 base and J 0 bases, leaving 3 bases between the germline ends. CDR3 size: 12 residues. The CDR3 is CSVEVLNTEAFF. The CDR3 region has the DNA TGCAGCGTTGAAGTTCTGAACACTGAAGCTTTCTTT. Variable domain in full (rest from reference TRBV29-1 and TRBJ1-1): SAVISQKPSRDICQRGTSLTIQCQVDSQVTMMFWYRQQPGQSLTLIATANQGSEATYESGFVIDKFPISRPNLTFSTLTVSNMSPEDSSIYLCSVEVLNTEAFFGQGTRLTVV.

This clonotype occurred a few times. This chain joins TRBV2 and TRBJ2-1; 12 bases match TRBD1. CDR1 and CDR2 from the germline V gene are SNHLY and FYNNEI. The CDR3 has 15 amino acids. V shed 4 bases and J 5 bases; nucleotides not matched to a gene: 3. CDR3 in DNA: TGTGCCAGCAGTGCGGGACAGGGGGCCCACAATGAGCAGTTCTTC. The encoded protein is CASSAGQGAHNEQFF.

As DNA, the CDR3 is TGCAGTGCTAGAGATGCAGGTCTCACTGAAGCTTTCTTT. Translating gives CSARDAGLTEAFF. The gene calls are TRBV20-1 and TRBJ1-1; D gene uncertain. V shed 0 bases and J shed 4 bases, with 9 bases lying between them. The CDR3 extends over 13 amino acids. Per germline, CDR1 DFQATT and CDR2 SNEGSKA (reference sequence).

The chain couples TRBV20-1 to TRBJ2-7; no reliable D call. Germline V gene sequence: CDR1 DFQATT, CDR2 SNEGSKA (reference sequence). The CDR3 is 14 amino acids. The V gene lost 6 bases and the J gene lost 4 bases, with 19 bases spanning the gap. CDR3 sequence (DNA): TGCAGTGCCCGGGCCAAACCCTTGTGGTACGAGCAGTACTTC. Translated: CSARAKPLWYEQYF.

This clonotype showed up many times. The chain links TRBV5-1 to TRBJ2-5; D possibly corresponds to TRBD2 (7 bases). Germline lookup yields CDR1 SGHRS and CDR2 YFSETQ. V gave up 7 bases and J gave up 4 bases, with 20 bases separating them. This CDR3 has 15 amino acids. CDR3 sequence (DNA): TGCGCCAGCTTCGAACCCGGGGGAGGGGGAGAGACCCAGTACTTC. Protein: CASFEPGGGGETQYF.

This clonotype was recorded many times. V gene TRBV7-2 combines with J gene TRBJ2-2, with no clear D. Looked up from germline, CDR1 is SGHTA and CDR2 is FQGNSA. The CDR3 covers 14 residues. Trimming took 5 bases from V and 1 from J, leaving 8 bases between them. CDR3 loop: CASSVILNTGELFF. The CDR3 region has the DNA TGTGCCAGCAGCGTTATCTTGAACACCGGGGAGCTGTTTTTT.

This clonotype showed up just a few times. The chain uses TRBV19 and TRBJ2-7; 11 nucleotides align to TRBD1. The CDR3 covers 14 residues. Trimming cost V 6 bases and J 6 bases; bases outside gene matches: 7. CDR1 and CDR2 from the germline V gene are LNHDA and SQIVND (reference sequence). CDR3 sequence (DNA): TGTGCCAGTAGACTCGGACAGGGGGCGGGCGAGCAGTACTTC. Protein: CASRLGQGAGEQYF.